This is a list of T cell receptor beta chains from one sample in a study of identical twins. TCRdb itself ran the 5' RACE reads through MiXCR, one entry per CDR3 protein. The data show more than 1.5 million distinct CDR3 sequences, about 31% seen once. The sequencing sample was made of cord blood. These TCRs come from a newborn girl in good health. The CDR3 runs from the conserved cysteine through the conserved F or W. A D gene is named only where the DNA matches it firmly. Only part of the rows carry a size: once, few, many, or a class if the clone is expanded.

length	size	D	V	J	CDR3	DNA
18	NA	TRBD2	TRBV18	TRBJ2-1	CASSPGTSGMSSYNEQFF	TGTGCCAGCTCACCAGGGACTAGCGGGATGAGCTCCTACAATGAGCAGTTCTTC
14	NA	NA	TRBV6-5	TRBJ2-1	CASGGPLTGNEQFF	TGTGCCAGCGGAGGGCCCCTCACCGGCAATGAGCAGTTCTTC
14	many	TRBD1	TRBV25-1	TRBJ2-7	CASSRQGTLYEQYF	TGTGCCAGCAGTCGACAGGGGACCCTCTACGAGCAGTACTTC
17	NA	TRBD2	TRBV4-1	TRBJ2-5	CASSQPTSGKRKETQYF	TGCGCCAGCAGCCAACCGACTAGCGGTAAAAGGAAAGAGACCCAGTACTTC
15	few	TRBD1	TRBV6-6	TRBJ1-2	CASSSAGQQPYGYTF	TGTGCCAGCAGTTCCGCGGGACAGCAACCCTATGGCTACACCTTC
15	NA	TRBD2	TRBV6-5	TRBJ2-5	CAGTLRGRWGETQYF	TGTGCCGGCACCCTCCGCGGGAGGTGGGGGGAGACCCAGTACTTC
14	NA	TRBD1	TRBV5-1	TRBJ1-1	CASSFTGQGTEAFF	TGCGCCAGCAGCTTTACGGGACAGGGCACTGAAGCTTTCTTT
14	few	NA	TRBV2	TRBJ2-7	CASKVLAANYEQYF	TGTGCCAGCAAGGTATTAGCGGCTAACTACGAGCAGTACTTC
15	NA	TRBD2	TRBV10-2	TRBJ2-7	CASSESTSGRNEQYF	TGCGCCAGCAGTGAGTCCACTAGCGGAAGGAATGAGCAGTACTTC
13	NA	NA	TRBV2	TRBJ2-1	CASFPGHHNEQFF	TGTGCCAGTTTTCCGGGCCACCACAATGAGCAGTTCTTC
14	NA	NA	TRBV20-1	TRBJ2-3	CSARGSLPTRAQYF	TGCAGTGCTAGAGGGTCGTTACCTACACGGGCGCAGTATTTT
19	NA	TRBD2	TRBV7-2	TRBJ2-1	CASSGPGLAGVQGKDEQFF	TGTGCCAGCAGCGGACCGGGACTAGCGGGAGTTCAAGGGAAGGATGAGCAGTTCTTC
16	few	TRBD1	TRBV2	TRBJ2-1	CASSAYRDSLINEQFF	TGTGCCAGCAGTGCCTACCGGGACAGCTTAATCAATGAGCAGTTCTTC
13	once	NA	TRBV11-2	TRBJ2-1	CASSFTNQETQFF	TGTGCCAGCAGCTTTACCAATCAAGAGACCCAGTTCTTC
16	NA	TRBD2	TRBV5-8	TRBJ2-4	CASSLAGLAGNNIQYF	TGTGCCAGCAGCTTGGCAGGACTAGCGGGAAATAACATTCAGTACTTC
14	NA	NA	TRBV24-1	TRBJ2-2	CATSDLPATGELFF	TGTGCCACCAGTGATTTGCCAGCGACCGGGGAGCTGTTTTTT